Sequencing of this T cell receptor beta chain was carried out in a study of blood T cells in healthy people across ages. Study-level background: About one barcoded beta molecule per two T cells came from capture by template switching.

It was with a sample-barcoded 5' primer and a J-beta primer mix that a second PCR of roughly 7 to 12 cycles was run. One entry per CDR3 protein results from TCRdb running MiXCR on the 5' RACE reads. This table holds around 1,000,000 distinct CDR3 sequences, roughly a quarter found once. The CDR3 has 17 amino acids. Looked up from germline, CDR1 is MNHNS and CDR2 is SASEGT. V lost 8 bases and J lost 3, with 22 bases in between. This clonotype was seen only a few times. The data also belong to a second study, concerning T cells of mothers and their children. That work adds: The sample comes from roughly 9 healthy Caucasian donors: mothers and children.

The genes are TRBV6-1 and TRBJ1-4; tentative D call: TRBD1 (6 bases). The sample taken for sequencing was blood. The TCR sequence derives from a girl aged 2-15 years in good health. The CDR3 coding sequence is TGTGCCAGCCAACCCGAGGGGGAAATTTATCCTAATGAAAAACTGTTTTTT. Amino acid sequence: CASQPEGEIYPNEKLFF.